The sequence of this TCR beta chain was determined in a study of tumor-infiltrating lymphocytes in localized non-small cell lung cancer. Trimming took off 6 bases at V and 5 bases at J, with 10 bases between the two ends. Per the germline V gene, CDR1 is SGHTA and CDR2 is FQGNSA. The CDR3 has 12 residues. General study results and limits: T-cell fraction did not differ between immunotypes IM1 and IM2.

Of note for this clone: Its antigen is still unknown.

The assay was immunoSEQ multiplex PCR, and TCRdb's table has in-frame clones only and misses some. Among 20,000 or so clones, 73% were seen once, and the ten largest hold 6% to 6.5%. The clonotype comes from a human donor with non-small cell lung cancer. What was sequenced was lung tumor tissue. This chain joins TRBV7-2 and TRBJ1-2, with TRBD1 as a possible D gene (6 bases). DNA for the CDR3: TGTGCCAGCAGTACAACAGGGTATGGCTACACCTTC. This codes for CASSTTGYGYTF.